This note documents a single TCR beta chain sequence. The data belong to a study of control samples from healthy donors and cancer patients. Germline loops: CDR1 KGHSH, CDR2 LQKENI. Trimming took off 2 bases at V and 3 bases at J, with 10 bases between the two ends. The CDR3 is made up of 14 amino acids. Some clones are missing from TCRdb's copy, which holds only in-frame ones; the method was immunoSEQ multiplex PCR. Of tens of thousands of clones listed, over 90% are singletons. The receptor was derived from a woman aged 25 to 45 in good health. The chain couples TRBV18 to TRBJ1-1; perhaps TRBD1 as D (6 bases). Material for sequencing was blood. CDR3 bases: TGTGCCAGCTCACCAGGGGGCAAAGACACTGAAGCTTTCTTT. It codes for CASSPGGKDTEAFF.